This T cell receptor (beta chain) was captured by sequencing in a study of T cell responses to AZD1222 COVID-19 vaccine. General study points: Only five or six AZD1222 recipients were seropositive at baseline.

A single count supports this clone. Its antigen is as yet unknown. Germline V gene sequence: CDR1 LNHDA, CDR2 SQIVND (reference sequence). Trimming shortened V by 6 bases and J by 1 base, and 18 bases separated the two germline ends. CDR3 length: 16 amino acids. Data came from immunoSEQ multiplex PCR; TCRdb stores just in-frame clones and leaves some out. This table holds around 110,000 clones, 92% found once. Specimen: peripheral blood, collected 28 days after the second AZD1222 dose. The TCR comes from an adult who received the AZD1222 COVID-19 vaccine. The rearrangement uses TRBV19 and TRBJ2-5; no firm D call. This chain's CDR3 is CASSEGRIWSQETQYF. CDR3 nucleotide sequence: TGTGCCAGTAGCGAAGGGCGAATTTGGTCCCAAGAGACCCAGTACTTC.